The rows below give T cell receptor beta chains drawn from one sample of a study of CD8+CD57+ T cells in acquired aplastic anemia. TCRdb reprocessed the reads via MiXCR and lists one record per CDR3 protein. The table includes about 250,000 distinct CDR3 sequences, around 45% detected once. The sequencing sample was made of sorted CD4+, CD8+, or CD8+CD57+ T cells (not recorded which) from PBMCs. The source of these receptors is a human donor with aplastic anemia. Each CDR3 is given with its conserved first and last residue. The order of the fields is clone size, D gene, J gene, V gene, CDR3 length, CDR3 DNA, CDR3 protein. D genes are given only for firm matches. The listing skips clone size in some rows; elsewhere it reads once, few, many or a size class.

clone size: -
D gene: -
J gene: TRBJ1-2
V gene: TRBV6-2/TRBV6-3
CDR3 length: 16
CDR3 DNA: TGTGCCAGCAGTTACCCGAGACCCCTTAACCTCTATGGCTACCCCTTC
CDR3 protein: CASSYPRPLNLYGYPF

clone size: once
D gene: TRBD1
J gene: TRBJ1-1
V gene: TRBV15
CDR3 length: 13
CDR3 DNA: TGTGCCACCAGCAGAGGGACAGGGGAGGAAGCTTTCTTT
CDR3 protein: CATSRGTGEEAFF

clone size: many
D gene: -
J gene: TRBJ1-1
V gene: TRBV15
CDR3 length: 13
CDR3 DNA: TGTGCCACCAGCAGATCCGGGATCACTGAAGCTTTCTTT
CDR3 protein: CATSRSGITEAFF

clone size: many
D gene: -
J gene: TRBJ2-3
V gene: TRBV5-4
CDR3 length: 16
CDR3 DNA: TGTGCCAGCAGCTCCCGGACGGGCCCTAGCACAGATACGCAGTATTTT
CDR3 protein: CASSSRTGPSTDTQYF

clone size: -
D gene: -
J gene: TRBJ1-6
V gene: TRBV10-2
CDR3 length: 13
CDR3 DNA: TGCGCCAGCAGGCTGGACAGCAATTCACCCCTCCACTTT
CDR3 protein: CASRLDSNSPLHF

clone size: -
D gene: TRBD1
J gene: TRBJ2-4
V gene: TRBV7-9
CDR3 length: 15
CDR3 DNA: TGTGCCAGCAGGGAAACGGGACAGGACGAAAACATTCAGTACTTC
CDR3 protein: CASRETGQDENIQYF

clone size: -
D gene: -
J gene: TRBJ1-5
V gene: TRBV19
CDR3 length: 14
CDR3 DNA: TGTGCCAGTAGCCTTGACAGCCTACATCAGCCCCAGCATTTT
CDR3 protein: CASSLDSLHQPQHF

clone size: -
D gene: -
J gene: TRBJ2-5
V gene: TRBV20-1
CDR3 length: 14
CDR3 DNA: TGCAGTGCTAGCTTCGTGGTGGGCGGGGAGACCCAGTACTTC
CDR3 protein: CSASFVVGGETQYF

clone size: few
D gene: -
J gene: TRBJ1-4
V gene: TRBV12-3/TRBV12-4
CDR3 length: 14
CDR3 DNA: TGTGCCAGCAGTGACGGGCAGGAGAATGAAAAACTGTTTTTT
CDR3 protein: CASSDGQENEKLFF

clone size: -
D gene: -
J gene: TRBJ1-1
V gene: TRBV10-2
CDR3 length: 12
CDR3 DNA: TGCGCCAGCAGTAGGGATGCAGTCGAAGCTTTCTTT
CDR3 protein: CASSRDAVEAFF

clone size: -
D gene: -
J gene: TRBJ1-1
V gene: TRBV25-1
CDR3 length: 14
CDR3 DNA: TGTGCCAGCAGTGAGGTCAGAACGAACACTGAAGCTTTCTTT
CDR3 protein: CASSEVRTNTEAFF

clone size: many
D gene: -
J gene: TRBJ1-3
V gene: TRBV14
CDR3 length: 15
CDR3 DNA: TGTGCCAGCAGCCAGGGACGGAGCTCTGGAAACACCATATATTTT
CDR3 protein: CASSQGRSSGNTIYF

clone size: many
D gene: TRBD2
J gene: TRBJ2-2
V gene: TRBV6-4
CDR3 length: 16
CDR3 DNA: TGTGCCAGCAGTGACGATAGCGGGTCGAACACCGGGGAGCTGTTTTTT
CDR3 protein: CASSDDSGSNTGELFF

clone size: -
D gene: -
J gene: TRBJ1-2
V gene: TRBV14
CDR3 length: 13
CDR3 DNA: TGTGCCAGCAGCCAAGGACGGAGGAGTGGCTACACCTTC
CDR3 protein: CASSQGRRSGYTF

clone size: many
D gene: -
J gene: TRBJ1-1
V gene: TRBV9
CDR3 length: 12
CDR3 DNA: TGTGCCAGCAAGTCCGTGTACGGTGAAGCTTTCTTT
CDR3 protein: CASKSVYGEAFF

clone size: -
D gene: TRBD1
J gene: TRBJ2-7
V gene: TRBV20-1
CDR3 length: 14
CDR3 DNA: TGCAGTGCTAGACTATACAGGGGCTCCTACGAGCAGTACTTC
CDR3 protein: CSARLYRGSYEQYF

clone size: -
D gene: TRBD1
J gene: TRBJ1-2
V gene: TRBV25-1
CDR3 length: 15
CDR3 DNA: TGTGCCAGCAGTCGCCTAGCGGGACAGAACTATGGCTACACCTTC
CDR3 protein: CASSRLAGQNYGYTF

clone size: -
D gene: -
J gene: TRBJ1-1
V gene: TRBV10-1
CDR3 length: 17
CDR3 DNA: TGCGCCAGCAGTGAGTACGGGACGGGCTCTGGAAACACTGAAGCTTTCTTT
CDR3 protein: CASSEYGTGSGNTEAFF

clone size: -
D gene: -
J gene: TRBJ2-6
V gene: TRBV7-9
CDR3 length: 14
CDR3 DNA: TGTGCCAGCAGCTTACGGTCGGGGGCCAACGTCCTGACTTTC
CDR3 protein: CASSLRSGANVLTF

clone size: many
D gene: TRBD2
J gene: TRBJ2-3
V gene: TRBV7-9
CDR3 length: 14
CDR3 DNA: TGTGCCAGCAATAGCGGGGGGGCCCTTGATACGCAGTATTTT
CDR3 protein: CASNSGGALDTQYF

clone size: few
D gene: -
J gene: TRBJ1-2
V gene: TRBV6-1
CDR3 length: 15
CDR3 DNA: TGTGCCAGCAGTGAACGGAGGGACGTCACCTATGGCTACACCTTC
CDR3 protein: CASSERRDVTYGYTF

clone size: -
D gene: -
J gene: TRBJ2-7
V gene: TRBV10-1
CDR3 length: 15
CDR3 DNA: TGCGCCAGCAGTGAGTCGTCGGGACAAGCCTACGAGCAGTACTTC
CDR3 protein: CASSESSGQAYEQYF

clone size: many
D gene: TRBD1
J gene: TRBJ2-7
V gene: TRBV7-9
CDR3 length: 17
CDR3 DNA: TGTGCCAGCAGCCTGGACAGGGGACCCTCGAGCTCCTACGAGCAGTACTTC
CDR3 protein: CASSLDRGPSSSYEQYF

clone size: -
D gene: -
J gene: TRBJ1-5
V gene: TRBV7-9
CDR3 length: 14
CDR3 DNA: TGTGTCAGCAGATCGACTGGGGGGAATCAGCCCCAGCATTTT
CDR3 protein: CVSRSTGGNQPQHF

clone size: many
D gene: TRBD1
J gene: TRBJ2-1
V gene: TRBV12-3/TRBV12-4
CDR3 length: 15
CDR3 DNA: TGTGCCAGCAGTTTAGGGACAGGGTATTACAATGAGCAGTTCTTC
CDR3 protein: CASSLGTGYYNEQFF

clone size: -
D gene: -
J gene: TRBJ2-1
V gene: TRBV7-9
CDR3 length: 12
CDR3 DNA: TGTGCCAGCAGCTTAGCGGAGGCAGAAGGGTTCTTC
CDR3 protein: CASSLAEAEGFF

clone size: many
D gene: TRBD2
J gene: TRBJ2-2
V gene: TRBV7-6
CDR3 length: 13
CDR3 DNA: TGTGCCAGCAGCCAGACTAGCCCCGGGGAGCTGTTTTTT
CDR3 protein: CASSQTSPGELFF

clone size: many
D gene: -
J gene: TRBJ1-1
V gene: TRBV15
CDR3 length: 11
CDR3 DNA: TGTGCCACCAGCAATACGGATGAAGCTTTCTTT
CDR3 protein: CATSNTDEAFF

clone size: many
D gene: -
J gene: TRBJ2-7
V gene: TRBV2
CDR3 length: 10
CDR3 DNA: TGTGCCAGCAGTGGGAACGAGCAGTACTTC
CDR3 protein: CASSGNEQYF

clone size: -
D gene: TRBD1
J gene: TRBJ2-3
V gene: TRBV9
CDR3 length: 14
CDR3 DNA: TGTGCCAGCAGCGCACCGGGACAGGGCCATGAGCAGTATTTT
CDR3 protein: CASSAPGQGHEQYF

clone size: many
D gene: -
J gene: TRBJ2-7
V gene: TRBV15
CDR3 length: 14
CDR3 DNA: TGTGCCACCAGCAGAGACGGTTCACCCTACGAGCAGTACTTC
CDR3 protein: CATSRDGSPYEQYF

clone size: few
D gene: TRBD1
J gene: TRBJ1-1
V gene: TRBV2
CDR3 length: 14
CDR3 DNA: TGTGCCAGCAGACCGGACAGGGAGAACACTGAAGCTTTCTTT
CDR3 protein: CASRPDRENTEAFF

clone size: -
D gene: -
J gene: TRBJ2-7
V gene: TRBV19
CDR3 length: 11
CDR3 DNA: TGTGCCAGTAGCAGCTATAATGAGCAGTACTTC
CDR3 protein: CASSSYNEQYF

clone size: -
D gene: TRBD1
J gene: TRBJ2-7
V gene: TRBV7-2
CDR3 length: 14
CDR3 DNA: TGTGCCAGCAGCCCCCAGACAGGGTCCTACGAGCAGTACTTC
CDR3 protein: CASSPQTGSYEQYF

clone size: many
D gene: -
J gene: TRBJ2-5
V gene: TRBV5-8
CDR3 length: 13
CDR3 DNA: TGTGCCAGCCCTGAACCGGTTTATGAGACCCAGTACTTC
CDR3 protein: CASPEPVYETQYF